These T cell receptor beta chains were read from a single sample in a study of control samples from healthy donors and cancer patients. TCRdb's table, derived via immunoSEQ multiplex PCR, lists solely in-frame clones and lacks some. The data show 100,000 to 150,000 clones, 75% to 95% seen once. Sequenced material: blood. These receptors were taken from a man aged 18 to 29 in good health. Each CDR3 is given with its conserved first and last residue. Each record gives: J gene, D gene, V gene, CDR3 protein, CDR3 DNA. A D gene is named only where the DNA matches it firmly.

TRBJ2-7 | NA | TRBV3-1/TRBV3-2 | CASSQVGQGPYEQYF | TGTGCCAGCAGCCAAGTTGGCCAGGGTCCCTACGAGCAGTACTTC
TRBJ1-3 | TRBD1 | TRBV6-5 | CAGGQGAGNTIYF | TGTGCCGGCGGACAGGGTGCTGGAAACACCATATATTTT
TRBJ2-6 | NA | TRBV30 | CAWSGGFSGANVLTF | TGTGCCTGGAGTGGAGGCTTCTCTGGGGCCAACGTCCTGACTTTC
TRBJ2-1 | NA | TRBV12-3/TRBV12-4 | CASRTEFVYEQFF | TGTGCCAGCAGGACCGAATTTGTGTATGAGCAGTTCTTC
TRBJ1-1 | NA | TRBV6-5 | CASSYINSAEAFF | TGTGCCAGCAGTTACATTAACAGCGCTGAAGCTTTCTTT
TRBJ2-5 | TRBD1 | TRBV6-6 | CASSRQGQETQYF | TGTGCCAGCAGTAGACAGGGACAAGAGACCCAGTACTTC
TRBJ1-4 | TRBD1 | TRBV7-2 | CASSSGQANEKLFF | TGTGCCAGCAGCTCGGGACAGGCTAATGAAAAACTGTTTTTT
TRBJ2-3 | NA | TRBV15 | CATSATDYTDTQYF | TGTGCCACCAGCGCGACGGATTACACAGATACGCAGTATTTT
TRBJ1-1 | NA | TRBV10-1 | CASSEKTGNTEAFF | TGCGCCAGCAGTGAAAAGACAGGGAACACTGAAGCTTTCTTT
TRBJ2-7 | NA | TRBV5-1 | CASSFPGDPYEQYF | TGCGCCAGCAGCTTTCCGGGGGACCCCTACGAGCAGTACTTC